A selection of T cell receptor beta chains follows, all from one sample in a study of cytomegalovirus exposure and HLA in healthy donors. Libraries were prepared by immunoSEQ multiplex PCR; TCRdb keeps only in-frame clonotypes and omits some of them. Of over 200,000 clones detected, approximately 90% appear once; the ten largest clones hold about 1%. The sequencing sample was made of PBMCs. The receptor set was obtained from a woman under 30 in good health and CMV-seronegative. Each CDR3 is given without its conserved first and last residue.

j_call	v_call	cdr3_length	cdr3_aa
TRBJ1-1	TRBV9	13	ASSDRQGRSTEAF
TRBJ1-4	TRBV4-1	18	ASSQAQLPGPRTGGEKLF
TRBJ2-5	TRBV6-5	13	ASSYSISFQETQY
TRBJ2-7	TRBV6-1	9	ASRQGFAPY
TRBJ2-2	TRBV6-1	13	ASSRVAGVRGELF
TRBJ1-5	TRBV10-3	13	AIRDRDRGDQPQH
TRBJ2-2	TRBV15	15	ATSREGGGVSTGELF
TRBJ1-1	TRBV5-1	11	ASSSDLNTEAF
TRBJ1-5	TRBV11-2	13	ASSWGQGKSQPQH
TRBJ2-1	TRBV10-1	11	ASSAMEGNEQF
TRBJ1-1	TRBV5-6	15	ASSSMIDRGLNTEAF
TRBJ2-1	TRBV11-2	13	ASSPRPGGNNEQF
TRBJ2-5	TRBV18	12	ASSPDRVQETQY
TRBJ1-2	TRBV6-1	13	ASSEAVGANYGYT
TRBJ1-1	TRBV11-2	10	ASSLVETEAF
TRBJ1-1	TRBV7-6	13	ASSLWRQVNTEAF
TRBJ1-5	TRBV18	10	ASSPGGIAQH
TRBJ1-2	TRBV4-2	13	ASSRMTGIAYGYT
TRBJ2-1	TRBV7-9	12	ASSYGLAENEQF
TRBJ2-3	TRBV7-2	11	ASSEYYGDTQY
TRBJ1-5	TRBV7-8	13	ASSLAGQLNQPQH
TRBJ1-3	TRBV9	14	ASSVGRTGEGNTIY
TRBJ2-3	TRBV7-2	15	ASSLGYGRGGTDTQY
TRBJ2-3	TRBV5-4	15	ASSSAVLAGAPDTQY
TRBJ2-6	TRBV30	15	AWSVQDSSSGANVLT
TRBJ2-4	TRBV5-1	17	ASNLGSGTGLLAKNIQY
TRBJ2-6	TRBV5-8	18	ASSSGLAGVSLYGANVLT
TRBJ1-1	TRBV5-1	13	ASSLALGEGTEAF
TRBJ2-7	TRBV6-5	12	ASSYSSGSYEQY
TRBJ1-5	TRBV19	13	ASSVGTGSNQPQH
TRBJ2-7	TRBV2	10	ASLAVSYEQY
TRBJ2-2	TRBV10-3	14	AISELGATNTGELF
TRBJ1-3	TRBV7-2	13	ASSLGYDSGNTIY
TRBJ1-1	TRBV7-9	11	AGLGGKNTEAF
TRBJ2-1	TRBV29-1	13	SVAPRLAIRNEQF
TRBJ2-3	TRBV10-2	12	ATKAGTSVDTQY
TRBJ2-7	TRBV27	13	ASSLTLGTVYEQY
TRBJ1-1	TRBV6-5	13	ASSYEGNGNTEAF
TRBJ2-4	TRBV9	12	ASSVGGDKNIQY
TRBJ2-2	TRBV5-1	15	ATFPAPGQSNTGELF
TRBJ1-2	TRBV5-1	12	ASSLLTGPDGYT